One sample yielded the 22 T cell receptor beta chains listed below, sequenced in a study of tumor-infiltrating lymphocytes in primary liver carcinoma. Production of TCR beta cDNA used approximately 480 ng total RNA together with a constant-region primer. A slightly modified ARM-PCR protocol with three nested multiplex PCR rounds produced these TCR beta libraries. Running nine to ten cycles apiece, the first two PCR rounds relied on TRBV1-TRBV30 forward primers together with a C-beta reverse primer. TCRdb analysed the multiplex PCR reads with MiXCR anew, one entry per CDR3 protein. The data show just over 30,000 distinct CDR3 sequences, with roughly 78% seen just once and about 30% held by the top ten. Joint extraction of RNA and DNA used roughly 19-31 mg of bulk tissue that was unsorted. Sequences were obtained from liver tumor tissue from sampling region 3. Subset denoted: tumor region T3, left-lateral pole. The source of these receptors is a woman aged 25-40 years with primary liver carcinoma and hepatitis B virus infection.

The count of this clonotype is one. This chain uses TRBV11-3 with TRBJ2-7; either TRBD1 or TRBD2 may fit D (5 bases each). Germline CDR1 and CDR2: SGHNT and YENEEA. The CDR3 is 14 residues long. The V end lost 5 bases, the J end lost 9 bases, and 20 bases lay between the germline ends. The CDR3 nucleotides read TGTGCCAGCAGCGGGGGAAGGTCTAGACGCGTGCAGTACTTC. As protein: CASSGGRSRRVQYF.

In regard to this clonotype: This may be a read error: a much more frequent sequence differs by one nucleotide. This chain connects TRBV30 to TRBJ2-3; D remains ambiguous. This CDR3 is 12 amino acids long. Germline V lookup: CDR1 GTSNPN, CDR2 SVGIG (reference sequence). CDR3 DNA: TGTGTCTGGAGTGTACAGTCAGATACGCAGTATTTT. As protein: CVWSVQSDTQYF.

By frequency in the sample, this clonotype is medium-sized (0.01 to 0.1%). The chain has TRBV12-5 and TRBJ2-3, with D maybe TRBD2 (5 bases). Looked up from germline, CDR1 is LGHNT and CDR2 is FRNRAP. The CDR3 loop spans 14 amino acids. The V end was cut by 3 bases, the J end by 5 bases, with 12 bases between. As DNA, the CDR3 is TGTGCTAGTGGTTTAGGGCGGGTAAGAGATACGCAGTATTTT. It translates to CASGLGRVRDTQYF.

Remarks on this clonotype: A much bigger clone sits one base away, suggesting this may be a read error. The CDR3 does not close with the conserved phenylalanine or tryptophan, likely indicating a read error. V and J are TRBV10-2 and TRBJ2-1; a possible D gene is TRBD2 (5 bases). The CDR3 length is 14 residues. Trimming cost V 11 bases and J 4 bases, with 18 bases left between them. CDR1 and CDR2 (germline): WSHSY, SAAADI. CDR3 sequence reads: CAGNRREGYNEQFS. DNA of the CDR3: TGCGCCGGCAATCGGAGAGAGGGTTACAATGAGCAGTTCTCC.

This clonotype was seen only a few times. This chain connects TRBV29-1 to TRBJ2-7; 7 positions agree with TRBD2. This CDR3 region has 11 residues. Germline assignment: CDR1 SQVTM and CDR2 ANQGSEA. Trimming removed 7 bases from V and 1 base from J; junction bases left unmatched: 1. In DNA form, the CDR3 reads TGCAGCGCCGGGGGGTCCTACGAGCAGTACTTC. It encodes CSAGGSYEQYF.

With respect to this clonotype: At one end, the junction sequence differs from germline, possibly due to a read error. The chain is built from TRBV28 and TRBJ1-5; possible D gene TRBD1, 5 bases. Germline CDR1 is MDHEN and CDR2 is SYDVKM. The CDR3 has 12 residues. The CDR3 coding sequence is TGTACCAGGAGTGTCTCCGGGGCAGGCCAGCATTTT. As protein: CTRSVSGAGQHF.

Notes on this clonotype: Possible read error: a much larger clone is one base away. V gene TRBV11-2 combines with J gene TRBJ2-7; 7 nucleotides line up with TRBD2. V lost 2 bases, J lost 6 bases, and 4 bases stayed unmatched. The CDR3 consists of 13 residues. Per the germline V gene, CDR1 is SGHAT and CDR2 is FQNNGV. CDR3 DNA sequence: TGTGCCAGCAGCTTAACTGGCGGGGGCGAGCAGTACTTC. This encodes CASSLTGGGEQYF.

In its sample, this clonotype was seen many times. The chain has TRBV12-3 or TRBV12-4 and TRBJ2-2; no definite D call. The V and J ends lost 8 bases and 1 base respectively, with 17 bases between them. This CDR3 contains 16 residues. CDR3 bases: TGTGCCAGCTGTTCGATCGGAGTAGGGAACACCGGGGAGCTGTTTTTT. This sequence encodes CASCSIGVGNTGELFF.

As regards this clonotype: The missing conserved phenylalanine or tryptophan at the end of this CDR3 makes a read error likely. The CDR3 DNA reads TGTGCCAGCAGCCCATACGAGGGGATGTACAAGCAGTACCTC. It specifies CASSPYEGMYKQYL. The chain recombines TRBV5-4 with TRBJ2-7, with D perhaps TRBD1 or TRBD2 (5 bases each). The V end was cut by 4 bases, the J end by 8 bases, with 19 bases between. This CDR3 spans 14 amino acids. From germline, CDR1 is SGHNT and CDR2 YYREEE (reference sequence).

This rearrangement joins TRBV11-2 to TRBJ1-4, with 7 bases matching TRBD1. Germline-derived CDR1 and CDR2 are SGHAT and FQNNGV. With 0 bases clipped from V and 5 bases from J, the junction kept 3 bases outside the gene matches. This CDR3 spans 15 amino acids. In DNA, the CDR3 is TGTGCCAGCAGCTTAGAAGGGGGCGAAAATGAAAAACTGTTTTTT. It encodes CASSLEGGENEKLFF. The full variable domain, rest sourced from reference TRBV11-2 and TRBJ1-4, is EAGVAQSPRYKIIEKRQSVAFWCNPISGHATLYWYQQILGQGPKLLIQFQNNGVVDDSQLPKDRFSAERLKGVDSTLKIQPAKLEDSAVYLCASSLEGGENEKLFFGSGTQLSVL.

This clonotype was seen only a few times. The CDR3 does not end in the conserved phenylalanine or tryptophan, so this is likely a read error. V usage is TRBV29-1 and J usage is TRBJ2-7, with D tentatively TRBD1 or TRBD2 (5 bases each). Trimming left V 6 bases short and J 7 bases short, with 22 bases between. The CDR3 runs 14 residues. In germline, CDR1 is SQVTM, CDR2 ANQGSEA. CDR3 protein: CSVDSGKGAGEQYL. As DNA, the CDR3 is TGCAGCGTGGACTCAGGGAAAGGGGCTGGGGAGCAGTACTTA.

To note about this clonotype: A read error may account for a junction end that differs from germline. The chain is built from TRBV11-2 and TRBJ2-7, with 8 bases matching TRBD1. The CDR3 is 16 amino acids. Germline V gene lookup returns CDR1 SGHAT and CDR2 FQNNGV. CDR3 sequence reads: CASTHTATGAGREHYF. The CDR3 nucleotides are TGTGCCAGCACCCATACCGCGACAGGGGCGGGTAGGGAGCATTACTTC.

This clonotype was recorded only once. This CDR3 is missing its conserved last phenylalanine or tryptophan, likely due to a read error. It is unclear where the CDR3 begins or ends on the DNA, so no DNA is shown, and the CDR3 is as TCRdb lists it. The CDR3: CASSYEEGYKRYL. This rearrangement joins TRBV6-5 to TRBJ2-7; the table gives TRBD2 as D, unverified against the DNA. Inclusive of both ends, the CDR3 amounts to 13 amino acids. The germline gives CDR1 MNHEY, CDR2 SVGAGI.

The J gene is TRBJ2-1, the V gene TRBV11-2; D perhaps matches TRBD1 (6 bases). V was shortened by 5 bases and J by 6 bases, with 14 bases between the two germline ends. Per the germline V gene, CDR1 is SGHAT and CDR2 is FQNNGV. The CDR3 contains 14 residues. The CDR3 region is CASSIQGTCNEQFF. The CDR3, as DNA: TGTGCCAGCAGCATACAGGGTACATGCAATGAGCAGTTCTTC. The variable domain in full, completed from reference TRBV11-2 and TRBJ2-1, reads EAGVAQSPRYKIIEKRQSVAFWCNPISGHATLYWYQQILGQGPKLLIQFQNNGVVDDSQLPKDRFSAERLKGVDSTLKIQPAKLEDSAVYLCASSIQGTCNEQFFGPGTRLTVL.

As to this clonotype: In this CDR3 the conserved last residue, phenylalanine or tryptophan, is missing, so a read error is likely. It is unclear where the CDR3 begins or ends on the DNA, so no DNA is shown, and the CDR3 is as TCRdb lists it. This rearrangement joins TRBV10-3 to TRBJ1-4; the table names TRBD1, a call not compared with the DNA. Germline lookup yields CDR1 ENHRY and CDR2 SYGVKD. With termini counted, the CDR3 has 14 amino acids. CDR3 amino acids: CAISERGTNEKLLV.

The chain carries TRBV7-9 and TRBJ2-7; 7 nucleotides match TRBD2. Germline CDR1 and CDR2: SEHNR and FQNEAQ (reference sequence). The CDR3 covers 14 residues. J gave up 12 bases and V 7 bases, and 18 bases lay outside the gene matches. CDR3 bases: TGTGCCAGCAACTCGGGAGGCCTCTCCTACGAGTGGTACTTC. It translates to CASNSGGLSYEWYF.

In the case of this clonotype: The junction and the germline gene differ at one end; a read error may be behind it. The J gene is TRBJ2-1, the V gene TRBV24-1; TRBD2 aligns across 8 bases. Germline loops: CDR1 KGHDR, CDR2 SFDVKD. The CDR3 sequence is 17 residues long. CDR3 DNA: TGTGTCACCAGTGACCAATCACTAGCGGAAGTCGTCAATGAGGAGTTCTTC. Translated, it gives CVTSDQSLAEVVNEEFF.

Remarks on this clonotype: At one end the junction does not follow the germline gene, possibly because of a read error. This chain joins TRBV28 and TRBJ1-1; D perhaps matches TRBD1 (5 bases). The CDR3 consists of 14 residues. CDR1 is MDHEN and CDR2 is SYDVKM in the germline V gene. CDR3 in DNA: TGTGCCAGTAAAGTCTCAGGGCCCGGGACTGAAACTTTCTTT. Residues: CASKVSGPGTETFF.

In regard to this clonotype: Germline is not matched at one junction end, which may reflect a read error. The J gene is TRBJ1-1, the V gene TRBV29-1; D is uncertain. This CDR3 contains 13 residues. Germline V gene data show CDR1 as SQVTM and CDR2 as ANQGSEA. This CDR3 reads CSVDHSLNIEAFF. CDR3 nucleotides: TGCAGTGTTGATCACAGTCTGAACATCGAAGCTTTCTTC.

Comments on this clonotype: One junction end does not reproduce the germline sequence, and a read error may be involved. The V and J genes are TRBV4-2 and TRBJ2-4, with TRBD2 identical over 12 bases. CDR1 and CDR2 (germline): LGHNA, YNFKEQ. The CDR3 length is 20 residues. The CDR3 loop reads CASRQESPSGRVGPGNIQYF. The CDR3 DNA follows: TGTGCCAGCCGCCAAGAGTCCCCTAGCGGGAGGGTAGGGCCAGGAAACATTCAGTACTTC.

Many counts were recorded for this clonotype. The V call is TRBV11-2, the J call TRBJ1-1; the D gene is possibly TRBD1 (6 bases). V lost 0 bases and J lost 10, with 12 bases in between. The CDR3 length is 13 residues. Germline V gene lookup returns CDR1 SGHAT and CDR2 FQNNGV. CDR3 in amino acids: CASSLERGRRAFF. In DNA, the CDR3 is TGTGCCAGCAGCTTAGAGCGGGGGCGGCGAGCTTTCTTT.

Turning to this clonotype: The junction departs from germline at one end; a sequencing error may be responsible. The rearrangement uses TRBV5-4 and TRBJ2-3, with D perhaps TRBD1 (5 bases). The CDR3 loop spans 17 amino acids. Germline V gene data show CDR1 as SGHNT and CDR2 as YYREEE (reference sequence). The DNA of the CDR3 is TGTGCCAGGAGCATAGACGGACACCCTCTACCCACAGGTACGCAGTATTTT. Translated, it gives CARSIDGHPLPTGTQYF.